This passage covers 13 T cell receptor beta chains from one sample sequenced in a study of spatial heterogeneity in lung cancer. Each CDR3 protein is one row after TCRdb ran MiXCR on the 5' RACE reads. This sample has 55,000 to 70,000 distinct CDR3 sequences, with about 6.6% found just once. Time point defined: sample taken at primary tumor resection. Sequences were derived from PBMCs, sampled at surgery. All receptors come from a female donor with early-stage non-small cell lung cancer.

The rearrangement joins TRBV19 to TRBJ2-1, with D unresolved. The ends were cut back, 3 bases at V and 6 bases at J, with 21 bases in the middle. The CDR3 covers 17 residues. Germline V gene sequence: CDR1 LNHDA, CDR2 SQIVND (reference sequence). CDR3 residues: CASSIQVDSRNFNEQFF. The CDR3 DNA follows: TGTGCCAGTAGTATTCAGGTAGACTCCCGTAACTTCAATGAGCAGTTCTTC.

This clonotype showed up many times. The chain joins TRBV5-1 to TRBJ2-7, with TRBD2 matching over 10 bases. The CDR3 spans 15 residues. J lost 3 bases, V lost 4 bases, and 7 bases had no gene match. CDR1 is SGHRS, CDR2 YFSETQ, per germline. In DNA, the CDR3 is TGCGCCAGCAGCGCCGGGACTAGCGCCTTCTACGAGCAGTACGTC. Encoded protein: CASSAGTSAFYEQYV.

This clonotype has just a few counts. CDR3 nucleotide sequence: TGTGCCAGTAGTAGCGGTAGCCGGGTTCAAGAGACCCAGTACTTC. Protein: CASSSGSRVQETQYF. This chain joins TRBV19 and TRBJ2-5; D gene ambiguous. Germline assignment: CDR1 LNHDA and CDR2 SQIVND (reference sequence). CDR3 size: 15 residues. V was cut by 4 bases and J by 2 bases, with 14 bases left in between.

This chain connects TRBV3-1 to TRBJ2-1, with D hard to call. The CDR3 is 15 residues long. The ends were cut back, 1 base at V and 3 bases at J, with 10 bases in the middle. The V gene's germline CDR1 is LGHDT and CDR2 YNNKEL (reference sequence). The CDR3 sequence is CASSQVGIGYNEQFF. The CDR3 DNA is TGTGCCAGCAGCCAAGTAGGGATCGGCTACAATGAGCAGTTCTTC.

The chain links TRBV10-3 to TRBJ2-5, with unresolved D. The germline CDR1 and CDR2 sequences are ENHRY and SYGVKD. CDR3 length: 12 amino acids. Deletions cut 0 bases from V and 8 bases from J, with 7 bases between. Written as DNA, the CDR3 is TGTGCCATCAGTGAGTCGAATCCTACCCAGTACTTC. As protein: CAISESNPTQYF.

The chain is built from TRBV3-1 and TRBJ1-2, with D maybe TRBD1 (5 bases). Trimming pared 1 base from V and 8 bases from J, leaving 8 bases between. The CDR3 runs to 12 residues. Germline CDR1 is LGHDT and CDR2 is YNNKEL (reference sequence). The CDR3 DNA reads TGTGCCAGCAGCCAAGCCAGGGAAGGCTACACCTTC. Encoded protein: CASSQAREGYTF.

The chain has TRBV5-1 and TRBJ2-3, with 7 positions matching TRBD2. V lost 5 bases and J lost 2; bases outside the gene matches: 17. Looked up from germline, CDR1 is SGHRS and CDR2 is YFSETQ. CDR3 length: 18 residues. Here the CDR3 reads CASSQLGSRRGYTDTQYF. The CDR3 nucleotides are TGCGCCAGCAGTCAACTGGGTAGTAGGCGGGGGTACACAGATACGCAGTATTTT.

This clonotype was counted at least ten times. This chain links TRBV5-1 with TRBJ2-3; 7 bases align to TRBD2. The V and J ends lost 6 bases and 0 bases, in that order; junction bases with no gene match: 7. CDR1 and CDR2 (germline): SGHRS, YFSETQ. This CDR3 has 15 amino acids. This chain's CDR3 is CASIRSGASTDTQYF. DNA of the CDR3: TGCGCCAGCATTCGGAGCGGGGCTAGCACAGATACGCAGTATTTT.

This clonotype was seen ten or more times. The genes are TRBV7-3 and TRBJ1-1; D gene uncertain. The V gene's germline CDR1 is SGHTA and CDR2 FQGTGA. CDR3 length: 14 amino acids. Trimming cost V 1 base and J 5 bases, with 11 bases left between them. The CDR3 protein is CASSLIAESTEAFF. DNA of the CDR3: TGTGCCAGCAGCTTAATAGCCGAGAGTACTGAAGCTTTCTTT.

This clonotype came up a few times. The chain combines TRBV10-1 with TRBJ1-1; a weak D match, TRBD1 (5 bases). Germline loops: CDR1 WNHNN, CDR2 SYGVQD (reference sequence). CDR3 length equals 13 residues. V was cut by 6 bases and J by 0 bases, with 8 bases left in between. This CDR3 is CASSAGLNTEAFF. For the CDR3, the DNA is TGCGCCAGCAGCGCAGGGTTGAACACTGAAGCTTTCTTT.

This clonotype was seen ten or more times. The chain joins TRBV20-1 to TRBJ2-2; 10 bases align to TRBD2. Germline CDR1 DFQATT, CDR2 SNEGSKA (reference sequence). CDR3 size: 15 residues. The V and J ends lost 7 bases and 6 bases, in that order; junction bases with no gene match: 11. The CDR3 nucleotides read TGCAGTGTGCCTATAGCGGGGGGAGTCGCCGGGGAGCTGTTTTTT. Encoded protein: CSVPIAGGVAGELFF.

This clonotype was observed a handful of times. This sequence joins TRBV15 and TRBJ2-5; 8 bases align to TRBD1. The CDR3 runs 16 residues. V dropped 1 base and J dropped 8; count of bases not matched to a gene: 12. Germline CDR1 and CDR2: LNHNV and YYDKDF (reference sequence). In nucleotides, the CDR3 is TGTGCCACCAGCAGAGCAGCCCCCTTACAGGGGGGAACCCAGTACTTC. Translated: CATSRAAPLQGGTQYF. The whole variable domain, remainder taken from reference TRBV15 and TRBJ2-5, is DAMVIQNPRYQVTQFGKPVTLSCSQTLNHNVMYWYQQKSSQAPKLLFHYYDKDFNNEADTPDNFQSRRPNTSFCFLDIRSPGLGDTAMYLCATSRAAPLQGGTQYFGPGTRLLVL.

This clonotype was counted ten times or more. This chain uses TRBV4-1 with TRBJ2-3, with 7 bases lining up with TRBD2. The germline gives CDR1 MGHRA, CDR2 YSYEKL. Trimming took 4 bases from V and 1 from J; bases not matched to a gene: 14. The CDR3 loop spans 18 amino acids. The CDR3 bases are TGCGCCAGCAGCCTCTCTGGCGGGGGACTTACGGGCACAGATACGCAGTATTTT. Protein product: CASSLSGGGLTGTDTQYF.